The next 32 T cell receptor beta chains were all read from a single sample in a study of blood T cell repertoires in COVID-19. Produced via immunoSEQ multiplex PCR; TCRdb's table is partial and in-frame only. The profile shows roughly 80,000 clones, 80% of them singletons. The sequencing sample was made of peripheral blood. The source of these receptors is a man aged 60 to 75 with active or convalescent COVID-19.

The chain employs TRBV27 and TRBJ1-2, with 7 nucleotides matching TRBD1. The CDR3 has 14 amino acids. Germline-derived CDR1 and CDR2 are MNHEY and SMNVEV (reference sequence). The V and J ends lost 2 bases and 9 bases, in that order; junction bases with no gene match: 9. The CDR3 loop reads CASSLRWTGVSYTF. The CDR3 nucleotides read TGTGCCAGCAGTTTAAGGTGGACAGGAGTTAGCTACACCTTC.

The chain combines TRBV18 with TRBJ2-5, with TRBD2 matching 7 bases. V shed 6 bases, J shed 1 base, and the junction held 2 bases outside the gene matches. This CDR3 contains 13 residues. CDR1 and CDR2 from the germline V gene are KGHSH and LQKENI. In DNA form, the CDR3 reads TGTGCCAGCTCCGGGGGGTTCCAAGAGACCCAGTACTTC. This encodes CASSGGFQETQYF.

This chain uses TRBV7-8 with TRBJ2-1, with 11 positions matching TRBD2. Germline trimming cut 5 bases from V and 7 bases from J; bases unmatched to any gene: 7. The CDR3 consists of 15 residues. From germline, CDR1 is SGHVS and CDR2 FQNEAQ. The CDR3 sequence: CASSTGLAGLNEQFF. Written as DNA, the CDR3 is TGTGCCAGCAGCACTGGACTAGCGGGTTTAAATGAGCAGTTCTTC.

The chain has TRBV24-1 and TRBJ2-2; 7 positions match TRBD2. This CDR3 is 16 amino acids long. Germline V gene lookup returns CDR1 KGHDR and CDR2 SFDVKD. The V segment lost 6 bases and the J segment 0 bases; nucleotides outside the gene matches: 6. The CDR3 loop reads CATSPGGPANTGELFF. CDR3 coding DNA: TGTGCCACCAGTCCGGGGGGACCCGCGAACACCGGGGAGCTGTTTTTT.

The rearrangement links TRBV30 to TRBJ2-6, with a tentative D call TRBD2 (6 bases). Trimming took off 3 bases at V and 4 bases at J, with 10 bases between the two ends. CDR3 length: 14 residues. CDR1 GTSNPN and CDR2 SVGIG come from the germline V gene (reference sequence). The DNA of the CDR3 is TGTGCCTGGAGGCGGCGGGGAGGGGCCAACGTCCTGACTTTC. Amino acids: CAWRRRGGANVLTF.

This CDR3 is CASSLGGWDEKLFF. The CDR3 coding sequence is TGTGCCAGCAGTTTGGGAGGTTGGGATGAAAAACTGTTTTTT. The gene calls are TRBV6-5 and TRBJ1-4; D not certain. V dropped 4 bases and J dropped 6 bases, with 12 bases sitting between them. This CDR3 comprises 14 residues. CDR1 and CDR2 (germline): MNHEY, SVGAGI.

This chain joins TRBV2 and TRBJ1-2; 7 bases map to TRBD1. The CDR3 loop spans 13 amino acids. V lost 7 bases and J lost 2; bases outside the gene matches: 4. Germline lookup yields CDR1 SNHLY and CDR2 FYNNEI. The CDR3 region is CASMEGANYGYTF. The CDR3 DNA follows: TGTGCCAGCATGGAGGGGGCAAACTATGGCTACACCTTC.

The rearrangement links TRBV4-3 to TRBJ2-1; 10 bases agree with TRBD2. The CDR3 loop spans 16 amino acids. Germline values: CDR1 LGHNA, CDR2 YSLEER. V lost 0 bases to trimming and J lost 7 bases; unmatched junction nucleotides: 6. The CDR3 sequence is CASSQDLSGGVNEQFF. CDR3 in DNA: TGCGCCAGCAGCCAAGATCTCAGCGGGGGGGTAAATGAGCAGTTCTTC.

This rearrangement joins TRBV18 to TRBJ2-3, with 8 nucleotides matching TRBD1. The CDR3 sequence is 14 residues long. With 5 bases clipped from V and 1 base from J, the junction kept 2 bases outside the gene matches. Germline V gene data show CDR1 as KGHSH and CDR2 as LQKENI. The CDR3 spells CASSYRGGTDTQYF. Written as DNA, the CDR3 is TGTGCCAGCTCATACAGGGGGGGCACAGATACGCAGTATTTT.

The chain uses TRBV7-2 and TRBJ2-5, with 7 positions matching TRBD1. Losses at the gene ends were 5 bases for V and 8 bases for J; bases not matched to a gene: 20. Germline-derived CDR1 and CDR2 are SGHTA and FQGNSA. This CDR3 comprises 17 residues. The CDR3 nucleotides read TGTGCCAGCAGCCCTGAAGGGGGCTCGATGAGCCCAACTACCCAGTACTTC. Its protein is CASSPEGGSMSPTTQYF.

The J gene is TRBJ2-5, the V gene TRBV11-3, with D uncertain. The germline V gene encodes CDR1 SGHNT and CDR2 YENEEA. This CDR3 comprises 13 residues. Trimming pared 5 bases from V and 5 bases from J, leaving 12 bases between. CDR3 region: CASSPTYGETQYF. Written as DNA, the CDR3 is TGTGCCAGCAGCCCTACCTACGGGGAGACCCAGTACTTC.

This clone has a handful of counts. V is TRBV27 and J is TRBJ1-6; D possibly corresponds to TRBD1 (6 bases). V was clipped by 5 bases and J by 10 bases, with 15 bases between them. Per germline, CDR1 MNHEY and CDR2 SMNVEV (reference sequence). The CDR3 has 14 residues. The DNA of the CDR3 is TGTGCCAGCAGTCTGCAGCTACAGGGCTCACCCCTCCACTTT. The encoded protein is CASSLQLQGSPLHF.

The V gene is TRBV4-1, the J gene TRBJ2-5; 7 nucleotides match TRBD2. Losses at the gene ends were 6 bases for V and 4 bases for J; bases not matched to a gene: 11. Per germline, CDR1 MGHRA and CDR2 YSYEKL. The CDR3 is made up of 15 amino acids. DNA of the CDR3: TGCGCCAGCAGTCCCGCCAGACTAGCCCCAGAGACCCAGTACTTC. This codes for CASSPARLAPETQYF.

This chain uses TRBV7-9 with TRBJ1-2; the match to TRBD1 covers 7 bases. The V gene end was trimmed by 2 bases and the J gene end by 2 bases; junction bases not matched to a gene: 11. The CDR3 spans 17 residues. Germline V CDR1 and CDR2: SEHNR, FQNEAQ (reference sequence). The CDR3, as DNA: TGTGCCAGCAGCTTAAGGCCTTGGGACAGTCAAAACTATGGCTACACCTTC. Encoded protein: CASSLRPWDSQNYGYTF.

The chain couples TRBV14 to TRBJ1-1, with no clear D. Per germline, CDR1 SGHDN and CDR2 FVKESK. The CDR3 contains 17 residues. Trimming pared 2 bases from V and 4 bases from J, leaving 20 bases between. CDR3: CASSQSMLMRRFTEAFF. CDR3 coding DNA: TGTGCCAGCAGCCAATCAATGCTCATGCGGAGGTTCACTGAAGCTTTCTTT.

The chain uses TRBV12-3 or TRBV12-4 and TRBJ1-5; 7 bases line up with TRBD1. CDR3 length: 13 residues. J was trimmed by 11 bases and V by 6 bases; bases with no gene match: 10. The CDR3 nucleotides are TGTGCCAGCAGCCAACAGGGGCTCACGGCCCAGCATTTT. Translation gives CASSQQGLTAQHF.

The chain joins TRBV10-1 to TRBJ2-1; a weak D match, TRBD2 (6 bases). V lost 2 bases and J lost 7, with 24 bases in between. This CDR3 spans 18 amino acids. CDR1 WNHNN and CDR2 SYGVQD come from the germline V gene (reference sequence). CDR3 bases: TGCGCCAGCAGTGAGGCATCCCCGGGACTTCTCCCGCGGAATGAGCAGTTCTTC. This gives the protein CASSEASPGLLPRNEQFF.

This clone was found a few times. The genes are TRBV11-3 and TRBJ2-1; TRBD2 aligns across 7 bases. Germline values: CDR1 SGHNT, CDR2 YENEEA. Trimming cost V 5 bases and J 8 bases; bases outside gene matches: 12. The CDR3 consists of 15 residues. The CDR3 reads CASSLGLGAMDEQFF. The CDR3 DNA reads as TGTGCCAGCAGCCTAGGACTAGGAGCAATGGATGAGCAGTTCTTC.

A single count supports this clone. V gene TRBV25-1 combines with J gene TRBJ1-6, with unresolved D. CDR3 length equals 15 residues. V gave up 2 bases and J gave up 9 bases, with 14 bases separating them. Germline lookup yields CDR1 MGHDK and CDR2 SYGVNS. The chain's CDR3 is CASSEGPSSGSPLHF. CDR3 nucleotides: TGTGCCAGCAGTGAAGGACCGAGCAGCGGTTCACCCCTCCACTTT.

The chain has TRBV15 and TRBJ1-5, with 7 bases lining up with TRBD1. This CDR3 spans 16 amino acids. With 2 bases clipped from V and 4 bases from J, the junction kept 8 bases outside the gene matches. CDR1 and CDR2 (germline): LNHNV, YYDKDF (reference sequence). For the CDR3, the DNA is TGTGCCACCAGCAGAAGGACCGGGACAGTTAATCAGCCCCAGCATTTT. As protein: CATSRRTGTVNQPQHF.

J is TRBJ1-2 and V is TRBV25-1; D may be TRBD1 (6 bases). Trimming cost V 6 bases and J 6 bases, with 11 bases left between them. Germline V gives CDR1 MGHDK, CDR2 SYGVNS. The CDR3 totals 12 residues. In DNA form, the CDR3 reads TGTGCCAGCAGGGGGGGGCGGAATGGCTACACCTTC. Its translation: CASRGGRNGYTF.

This clone was counted a single time. The chain links TRBV7-3 to TRBJ2-2; D is ambiguous. Germline V gene lookup returns CDR1 SGHTA and CDR2 FQGTGA. V was clipped by 5 bases and J by 6 bases, with 16 bases between them. The CDR3 is 15 amino acids. The CDR3 bases are TGTGCCAGCAGCCCCGGCCGGTGGGCGCCCGGGGAGCTGTTTTTT. It translates to CASSPGRWAPGELFF.

The rearrangement uses TRBV18 and TRBJ1-1; D unresolved. The CDR3 loop spans 14 amino acids. The V gene lost 6 bases and the J gene lost 3 bases, with 14 bases spanning the gap. Germline V gene lookup returns CDR1 KGHSH and CDR2 LQKENI. For the CDR3, the DNA is TGTGCCAGCTCCGCCCCCAGGCAGGACACTGAAGCTTTCTTT. Its protein is CASSAPRQDTEAFF.

The rearrangement links TRBV30 to TRBJ1-4, with 9 bases matching TRBD1. CDR3 length: 13 amino acids. V was pared by 3 bases and J by 7 bases, with 3 bases of the junction left unmatched. CDR1 GTSNPN and CDR2 SVGIG come from the germline V gene (reference sequence). The CDR3 sequence: CAWRRTGVEKLFF. DNA of the CDR3: TGTGCCTGGAGACGGACAGGGGTTGAAAAACTGTTTTTT. Full variable domain (missing parts from reference TRBV30 and TRBJ1-4): SQTIHQWPATLVQPVGSPLSLECTVEGTSNPNLYWYRQAAGRGLQLLFYSVGIGQISSEVPQNLSASRPQDRQFILSSKKLLLSDSGFYLCAWRRTGVEKLFFGSGTQLSVL.

This chain links TRBV5-1 with TRBJ1-1; no definite D call. Trimming stripped 0 bases from V and 5 bases from J, with 11 bases between. Per germline, CDR1 SGHRS and CDR2 YFSETQ. The CDR3 consists of 14 residues. Here the CDR3 DNA reads TGCGCCAGCAGCTTGGACCGGGGTGAGACTGAAGCTTTCTTT. It translates to CASSLDRGETEAFF.

In its sample, this clone was seen a few times. The chain combines TRBV6-2 or TRBV6-3 with TRBJ1-2; D ambiguous. Germline values: CDR1 MNHEY, CDR2 SVGEGT. This CDR3 is 14 amino acids long. V lost 6 bases and J 7 bases, leaving 18 bases between the germline ends. The CDR3 coding sequence is TGTGCCAGCAGCCGTGGCCCGGGCGAGGGTGGCTACACCTTC. Translation gives CASSRGPGEGGYTF.

This chain links TRBV6-5 with TRBJ2-7; possibly TRBD1 for D (5 bases). Trimming left V 7 bases short and J 3 bases short, with 13 bases between. Germline values: CDR1 MNHEY, CDR2 SVGAGI. The CDR3 is 13 residues long. The CDR3 sequence: CASTDQGYYEQYF. The CDR3 nucleotides read TGTGCCAGCACCGACCAGGGATACTACGAGCAGTACTTC.

The rearrangement joins TRBV2 to TRBJ2-2, with TRBD2 matching 7 bases. The V segment lost 5 bases and the J segment 2 bases; nucleotides outside the gene matches: 5. The CDR3 is made up of 15 amino acids. Germline CDR1 SNHLY, CDR2 FYNNEI. The CDR3 sequence: CASSPSGVNTGELFF. Here the CDR3 DNA reads TGTGCCAGCAGTCCAAGCGGGGTTAACACCGGGGAGCTGTTTTTT. Supplemented by reference TRBV2 and TRBJ2-2, the full variable domain reads EPEVTQTPSHQVTQMGQEVILRCVPISNHLYFYWYRQILGQKVEFLVSFYNNEISEKSEIFDDQFSVERPDGSNFTLKIRSTKLEDSAMYFCASSPSGVNTGELFFGEGSRLTVL.

The V and J genes are TRBV11-3 and TRBJ1-2; 8 nucleotides align to TRBD1. This CDR3 comprises 13 residues. J lost 6 bases, V lost 1 base, and 1 base had no gene match. Germline-derived CDR1 and CDR2 are SGHNT and YENEEA. The CDR3 DNA follows: TGTGCCAGCAGCTTAGTGGACAGGGATGGCTACACCTTC. Translated: CASSLVDRDGYTF.

This sequence joins TRBV18 and TRBJ1-2; the D gene is possibly TRBD1 (6 bases). Trimming took off 0 bases at V and 0 bases at J, with 11 bases between the two ends. In germline, CDR1 is KGHSH, CDR2 LQKENI. The CDR3 has 16 amino acids. As DNA, the CDR3 is TGTGCCAGCTCACCACCGAGGACAGAACCTAACTATGGCTACACCTTC. Translation: CASSPPRTEPNYGYTF.

V gene TRBV24-1 combines with J gene TRBJ2-3, with D maybe TRBD1 (6 bases). The V end was cut by 3 bases, the J end by 5 bases, with 8 bases between. CDR1 and CDR2 (germline): KGHDR, SFDVKD. CDR3 length: 13 amino acids. DNA of the CDR3: TGTGCCACCAGTGATCCAGGGGTAGATACGCAGTATTTT. Translated, it gives CATSDPGVDTQYF.

CDR3 sequence: CASSPSGGRRQETQYF. For the CDR3, the DNA is TGTGCCAGCAGCCCCTCTGGGGGGAGGAGGCAAGAGACCCAGTACTTC. The chain links TRBV6-2 or TRBV6-3 to TRBJ2-5; D might be TRBD2 (6 bases). CDR1 and CDR2 (germline): MNHEY, SVGEGT. V lost 6 bases, J lost 2 bases, and 19 bases lay in between. The CDR3 totals 16 residues.